Listed below are T cell receptor beta chains from one sample, sequenced in a study of T cell changes during pregnancy in multiple sclerosis. Sequenced by immunoSEQ multiplex PCR; TCRdb stores in-frame clones only, minus some. In the table there are 120,000 or so clones, 85% to 95% of which are singletons. The input for sequencing was peripheral blood, taken before pregnancy. These receptors were taken from a female donor with multiple sclerosis, enrolled in a pregnancy study. Each CDR3 is given with its conserved first and last residue. A D gene is named only where the DNA matches it firmly. Clone size is stated in some rows and not others, as once, few, many or a class when expanded.

18	once	TRBJ1-1	TRBD1	TRBV4-1	TGCGCCAGCAGCCACGGGACAGGGACCTTAGTCATGAACACTGAAGCTTTCTTT	CASSHGTGTLVMNTEAFF
13	NA	TRBJ1-2	TRBD1	TRBV10-2	TGCGCCAGCGGGGACAGGGAACTCTATGGCTACACCTTC	CASGDRELYGYTF
16	once	TRBJ1-2	TRBD1	TRBV18	TGTGCCAGCTCGCTAACTCCGGGACAGGTGGTGCATGGCTACACCTTC	CASSLTPGQVVHGYTF
15	NA	TRBJ1-6	NA	TRBV5-1	TGCGCCAGCAGCGAGGGATTAAATAGGAATTCACCCCTCCACTTT	CASSEGLNRNSPLHF
14	NA	TRBJ1-6	NA	TRBV18	TGTGCCAGCTCACCACCGGGGAGTAATTCACCCCTCCACTTT	CASSPPGSNSPLHF
14	NA	TRBJ2-2	NA	TRBV5-4	TGTGCCAGCAGCTTACTACAGGGCGCCGGGGAGCTGTTTTTT	CASSLLQGAGELFF
16	NA	TRBJ2-7	NA	TRBV5-5	TGTGCCAGCGCCCTGCGGCAACGGCAGGGGCCTTACGAGCAGTACTTC	CASALRQRQGPYEQYF
13	NA	TRBJ2-7	NA	TRBV9	TGTGCCAGCAGCGTAGACGGGAACTACGAGCAGTACTTC	CASSVDGNYEQYF
14	once	TRBJ1-2	NA	TRBV13	TGTGCCAGCAGCCTCACCGGGAAGGCGGGGGGCTACACCTTC	CASSLTGKAGGYTF
13	NA	TRBJ1-1	NA	TRBV30	TGTGCCTGGAGTGAGGGACTGGACACTGAAGCTTTCTTT	CAWSEGLDTEAFF
16	NA	TRBJ2-1	TRBD1	TRBV5-1	TGCGCCAGCAGCTGGGGGACAGTTCTATCCTACAATGAGCAGTTCTTC	CASSWGTVLSYNEQFF
11	few	TRBJ1-5	NA	TRBV6-1	TGTGCCAGCAGTGGGAGTCAGCCCCAGCATTTT	CASSGSQPQHF
15	NA	TRBJ2-5	TRBD2	TRBV9	TGTGCCAGCAGCGTCCACGGGGGGGCCGGAGAGACCCAGTACTTC	CASSVHGGAGETQYF
15	NA	TRBJ2-1	TRBD2	TRBV11-2	TGTGCCAGCAGCCACCCTAGCGGGAGGGCTAACGAGCAGTTCTTC	CASSHPSGRANEQFF
13	NA	TRBJ2-5	TRBD1	TRBV5-5	TGTGCCAGCAACTTGGGACAGCAAGAGACCCAGTACTTC	CASNLGQQETQYF
13	NA	TRBJ2-1	NA	TRBV5-1	TGCGCCAGCAGCTTGGGGGTGCGGCCTGAGCAGTTCTTC	CASSLGVRPEQFF
14	NA	TRBJ2-3	TRBD1	TRBV27	TGTGCCAGCAGTTCGACAGGGGGAGGAAATACGCAGTATTTT	CASSSTGGGNTQYF
16	NA	TRBJ1-4	TRBD1	TRBV4-1	TGCGCCAGCAGCCCCGGAAGGGGGCCGGCTAATGAAAAACTGTTTTTT	CASSPGRGPANEKLFF
14	NA	TRBJ2-7	NA	TRBV5-6	TGTGCCAGCAGCGTTGGGGGGGCCGGCTACGAGCAGTACTTC	CASSVGGAGYEQYF
15	NA	TRBJ2-3	NA	TRBV9	TGTGCCAGCAGCGCTCAGACAGCCTACACAGATACGCAGTATTTT	CASSAQTAYTDTQYF
14	NA	TRBJ1-2	NA	TRBV9	TGTGCCAGCAGCGTAGCCCAGGGTAACTATGGCTACACCTTC	CASSVAQGNYGYTF
18	NA	TRBJ2-4	TRBD1	TRBV6-1	TGTGCCAGCAGTGAAGAACCCGGGACAGTACTAGCCAAAAACATTCAGTACTTC	CASSEEPGTVLAKNIQYF
16	NA	TRBJ2-3	TRBD2	TRBV11-3	TGTGCCAGCAGCTCCAGACTAGCGGGAGACACAGATACGCAGTATTTT	CASSSRLAGDTDTQYF
15	NA	TRBJ1-6	TRBD1	TRBV4-1	TGCGCCAGCAGCCAAGCCGGGACAGGGGTATCACCCCTCCACTTT	CASSQAGTGVSPLHF
14	NA	TRBJ2-3	TRBD2	TRBV29-1	TGCAGCGTCCCAGCGGGAGGGCCATCTGATACGCAGTATTTT	CSVPAGGPSDTQYF
13	NA	TRBJ1-2	NA	TRBV28	TGTGCCAGCAGGTCATCGGGGTCCTATGGCTACACCTTC	CASRSSGSYGYTF
15	NA	TRBJ2-7	NA	TRBV6-1	TGTGCCAGCAGACTTGCCTACCCCCGTATCCACGAGCAGTACTTC	CASRLAYPRIHEQYF
15	NA	TRBJ2-7	NA	TRBV5-6	TGTGCCAGCAGCTTGGGCCAGGGGATGGGCTACGAGCAGTACTTC	CASSLGQGMGYEQYF
12	NA	TRBJ1-1	NA	TRBV10-3	TGTGCCATCAGTGACGGGAACACTGAAGCTTTCTTT	CAISDGNTEAFF
18	NA	TRBJ2-1	NA	TRBV2	TGTGCCAGCAGATTTTTGCCGGGGGGAGGGGGACTCTACAATGAGCAGTTCTTC	CASRFLPGGGGLYNEQFF
12	NA	TRBJ2-7	NA	TRBV19	TGTGCCAGTAGCCCTGGGCCCTACGAGCAGTACTTC	CASSPGPYEQYF
15	NA	TRBJ2-3	TRBD2	TRBV5-1	TGCGCCAGCAGCTCCCGGGGGGACCCACCGGATACGCAGTATTTT	CASSSRGDPPDTQYF
16	once	TRBJ1-4	NA	TRBV18	TGTGCCAGCTCACCGTCGGGCGGGGAAAGGAATGAAAAACTGTTTTTT	CASSPSGGERNEKLFF
15	NA	TRBJ1-2	TRBD1	TRBV6-5	TGTGCCAGCAGTTACGGGACAGGGGGGTCTGATGGCTACACCTTC	CASSYGTGGSDGYTF
15	NA	TRBJ2-3	TRBD2	TRBV29-1	TGCAGCGTCCGAGGGTCGGGGGGACCCACAGATACGCAGTATTTT	CSVRGSGGPTDTQYF
15	once	TRBJ2-1	NA	TRBV7-7	TGTGCCAGCAGCTTAGATGAACAGGCCTACAATGAGCAGTTCTTC	CASSLDEQAYNEQFF
16	NA	TRBJ2-1	TRBD2	TRBV27	TGTGCCAGCAGTTTAACTAGCGGGAGCTCCTACAATGAGCAGTTCTTC	CASSLTSGSSYNEQFF
13	NA	TRBJ1-2	TRBD1	TRBV18	TGTGCCAGCTCTACGGACAGGGAGTATGGCTACACCTTC	CASSTDREYGYTF
14	once	TRBJ2-7	NA	TRBV5-1	TGCGCCAGCAATAAAGGCCAGGGCTCCTACGAGCAGTACTTC	CASNKGQGSYEQYF
13	NA	TRBJ1-4	TRBD1	TRBV6-1	TGTGCCAGCAGACCGATTACAGGGGGAAAACTGTTTTTT	CASRPITGGKLFF
13	once	TRBJ2-3	NA	TRBV11-2	TGTGCCAGCAGCCGGGACACCACAGATACGCAGTATTTT	CASSRDTTDTQYF
15	NA	TRBJ2-5	NA	TRBV5-1	TGCGCCAGCAGCTTGGACGTTATGGGGGGAGAGACCCAGTACTTC	CASSLDVMGGETQYF